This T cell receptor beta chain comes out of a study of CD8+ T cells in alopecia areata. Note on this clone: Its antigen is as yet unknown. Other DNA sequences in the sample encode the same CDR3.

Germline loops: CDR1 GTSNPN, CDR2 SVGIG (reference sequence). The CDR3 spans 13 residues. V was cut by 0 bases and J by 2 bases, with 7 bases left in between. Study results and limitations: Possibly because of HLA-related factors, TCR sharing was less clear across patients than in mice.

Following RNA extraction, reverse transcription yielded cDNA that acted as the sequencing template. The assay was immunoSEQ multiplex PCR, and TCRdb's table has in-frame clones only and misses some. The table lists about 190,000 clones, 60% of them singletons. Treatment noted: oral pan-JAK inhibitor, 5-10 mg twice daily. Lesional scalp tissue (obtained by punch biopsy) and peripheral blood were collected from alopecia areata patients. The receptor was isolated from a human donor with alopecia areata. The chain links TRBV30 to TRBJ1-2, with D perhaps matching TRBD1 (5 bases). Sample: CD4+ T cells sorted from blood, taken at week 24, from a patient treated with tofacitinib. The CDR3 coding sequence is TGTGCCTGGAGTGTACGGGGGAACTATGGCTACACCTTC. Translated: CAWSVRGNYGYTF.